The source of this T cell receptor (beta chain) is a study of blood T cell repertoires in COVID-19. The V gene's germline CDR1 is SGHVS and CDR2 FNYEAQ. V shed 1 base and J shed 5 bases, with 14 bases lying between them. This CDR3 has 15 amino acids. The authors' processing: Quantification of nucleated cells was approximated via reference gene primer amplification. TCRdb keeps only in-frame clones here, not all; method: immunoSEQ multiplex PCR. The V and J calls and the clone size are those of that table, but D and trimming were determined from the DNA. The sample carries around 56,000 clones, about 87% recorded once.

V is TRBV7-6 and J is TRBJ1-2; perhaps TRBD1 as D (6 bases). This receptor was identified in a man aged 60 to 75 with active or convalescent COVID-19. Sequencing was carried out using peripheral blood. CDR3 amino acids: CASSLVSGGAYGYTF. The CDR3 nucleotides read TGTGCCAGCAGCTTAGTGAGCGGGGGGGCATATGGCTACACCTTC.